The source of this TCR beta chain is a study of response to subunit inactivated influenza vaccine. The CDR3 covers 14 residues. Trimming at V came to 4 bases and at J to 1 base, leaving 2 bases not matched to a gene. Per germline, CDR1 MGHRA and CDR2 YSYEKL. TCRdb re-analysed the RT-PCR reads in MiXCR, keeping a single row per CDR3 protein. The sample includes hundreds of thousands of distinct CDR3 sequences, approximately 10% of them seen just once. The sample was also reused in another study, on T cells expressing NK-cell markers. That paper adds: The authors generated TCR beta cDNA through 5'RACE template switching with UMIs.

The chain recombines TRBV4-1 with TRBJ2-5; 8 bases fit TRBD1. The material was PBMCs from blood, obtained on the day of vaccination. The receptor's source is a man aged 50-59 years who received an inactivated influenza vaccine. As DNA, the CDR3 is TGCGCCAGCAGCCTGACAGGGGTCCAAGAGACCCAGTACTTC. Translation gives CASSLTGVQETQYF.